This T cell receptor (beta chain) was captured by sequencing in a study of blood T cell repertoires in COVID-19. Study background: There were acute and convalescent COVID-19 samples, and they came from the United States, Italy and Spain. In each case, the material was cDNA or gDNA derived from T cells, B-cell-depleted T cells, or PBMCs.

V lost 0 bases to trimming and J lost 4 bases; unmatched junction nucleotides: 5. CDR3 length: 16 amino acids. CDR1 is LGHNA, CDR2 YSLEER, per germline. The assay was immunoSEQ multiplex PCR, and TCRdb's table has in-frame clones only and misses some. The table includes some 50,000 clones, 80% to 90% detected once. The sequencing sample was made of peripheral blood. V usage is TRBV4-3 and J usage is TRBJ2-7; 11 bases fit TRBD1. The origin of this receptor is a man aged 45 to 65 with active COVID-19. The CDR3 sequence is CASSQDGTGGFYEQYF. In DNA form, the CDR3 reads TGCGCCAGCAGCCAAGATGGGACAGGGGGTTTTTACGAGCAGTACTTC.